This T cell receptor (beta chain) was profiled in a study of glioma-infiltrating T cells after dendritic cell vaccination. With 1 base removed from V and 0 bases from J, the gap between germline ends came to 7 bases. This CDR3 has 15 residues. Germline CDR1 is SGHDN and CDR2 is FVKESK. Profiled with immunoSEQ multiplex PCR; TCRdb holds only in-frame clones, not every one. The table includes more than 95,000 clones, roughly four fifths detected once. The sample consisted of blood, taken before dendritic cell vaccination. The receptor was derived from a human donor with glioblastoma. This sequence joins TRBV14 and TRBJ1-5; weak D call: TRBD1 (6 bases). CDR3 nucleotides: TGTGCCAGCAGCCAAGCGACAGGTAGCAATCAGCCCCAGCATTTT. Translation gives CASSQATGSNQPQHF. Complete variable domain (other parts from reference TRBV14 and TRBJ1-5): EAGVTQFPSHSVIEKGQTVTLRCDPISGHDNLYWYRRVMGKEIKFLLHFVKESKQDESGMPNNRFLAERTGGTYSTLKVQPAELEDSGVYFCASSQATGSNQPQHFGDGTRLSIL.